These 18 T cell receptor beta chains originate from one sample sequenced in a study of CD8 T cells in ankylosing spondylitis. TCRdb processed the 5' RACE reads anew with MiXCR; each CDR3 protein has one entry. Of 250,000 to 400,000 distinct CDR3 sequences in the sample, more than 9% were seen once. The sample taken for sequencing was blood, either unsorted or a sorted T cell fraction (not recorded which). The source of these receptors is a female donor with ankylosing spondylitis or in good health (not recorded which).

There are many counts of this clonotype. The chain links TRBV20-1 to TRBJ2-2; D not resolved. Trimming left V 6 bases short and J 7 bases short, with 9 bases between. CDR1 and CDR2 (germline): DFQATT, SNEGSKA (reference sequence). This CDR3 has 11 residues. CDR3 DNA sequence: TGCAGTGCGGGTCGGAACGGGGAGCTGTTTTTT. It specifies CSAGRNGELFF.

In its sample, this clonotype was seen a few times. V and J are TRBV3-1 and TRBJ2-1; D is perhaps TRBD2 (7 bases). Germline lookup yields CDR1 LGHDT and CDR2 YNNKEL (reference sequence). V was pared by 4 bases and J by 7 bases, with 23 bases between. This CDR3 spans 17 amino acids. The CDR3 reads CASSLRGPGGPGNEQFF. In DNA form, the CDR3 reads TGTGCCAGCAGCCTCAGAGGTCCCGGGGGGCCGGGGAATGAGCAGTTCTTC.

This clonotype has more than one count but fewer than ten. The V gene is TRBV18, the J gene TRBJ2-5, with 9 bases aligning to TRBD2. After removal of 3 bases from V and 4 bases from J, the junction contained 9 bases not matched to a gene. This CDR3 has 16 amino acids. CDR1 is KGHSH, CDR2 LQKENI, per germline. The DNA of the CDR3 is TGTGCCAGCTCACCGTCTGCGGGAGGGCCCTCAGAGACCCAGTACTTC. It translates to CASSPSAGGPSETQYF.

This clonotype occurred many times. V and J are TRBV5-1 and TRBJ1-2; D is uncertain. The CDR3 runs 12 residues. The germline CDR1 and CDR2 sequences are SGHRS and YFSETQ. V was cut by 4 bases and J by 7 bases, with 11 bases left in between. The CDR3 sequence is CASSPEGSGYTF. Here the CDR3 DNA reads TGCGCCAGCAGCCCCGAAGGATCTGGCTACACCTTC.

The chain employs TRBV11-2 and TRBJ2-1; D unclear. The germline V and J ends were trimmed by 2 bases and 10 bases, with 6 bases remaining between them. The CDR3 is 11 residues long. The germline gives CDR1 SGHAT, CDR2 FQNNGV. The DNA for the CDR3 is TGTGCCAGCAGCTTATGGCCGGAGCAGTTCTTC. It yields the protein CASSLWPEQFF.

This clonotype was seen ten or more times. The chain links TRBV10-2 to TRBJ2-3; D gene uncertain. Germline V gene lookup returns CDR1 WSHSY and CDR2 SAAADI. V was clipped by 2 bases and J by 0 bases, with 6 bases between them. The CDR3 is 14 amino acids. The CDR3 nucleotides are TGCGCCAGCAGTGAGGGGTTAAGCACAGATACGCAGTATTTT. It codes for CASSEGLSTDTQYF.

This clonotype was found many times. This chain links TRBV5-4 with TRBJ2-1, with a weak D call TRBD1 (6 bases). The CDR3 length is 13 residues. V lost 0 bases and J 9 bases, leaving 10 bases between the germline ends. CDR1 is SGHNT, CDR2 YYREEE, per germline (reference sequence). CDR3: CASSLGGQGEQFF. CDR3 coding DNA: TGTGCCAGCAGCTTGGGGGGGCAGGGTGAGCAGTTCTTC.

This clonotype was recorded many times. The CDR3 bases are TGTGCCAGCAGCCGGACAGGAGGTTCCGCTGAAGCTTTCTTT. It codes for CASSRTGGSAEAFF. The chain links TRBV7-6 to TRBJ1-1; 7 bases line up with TRBD1. V shed 5 bases and J 6 bases; nucleotides not matched to a gene: 9. Germline CDR1 is SGHVS and CDR2 is FNYEAQ. There are 14 residues in the CDR3.

This clonotype was seen ten or more times. The rearrangement joins TRBV20-1 to TRBJ2-7; 9 bases line up with TRBD1. The CDR3 consists of 14 residues. The germline V gene encodes CDR1 DFQATT and CDR2 SNEGSKA (reference sequence). J was trimmed by 4 bases and V by 3 bases; bases with no gene match: 7. CDR3 protein: CSARPGQGKYEQYF. In DNA, the CDR3 is TGCAGTGCTAGGCCGGGACAGGGTAAATACGAGCAGTACTTC.

This clonotype was counted many times. The V call is TRBV7-2, the J call TRBJ2-1; unclear D gene. The germline V gene has CDR1 SGHTA and CDR2 FQGNSA. This CDR3 is 15 amino acids long. V gave up 2 bases and J gave up 12 bases, with 20 bases separating them. The CDR3 loop reads CASSLREAAPNMQFF. The DNA of the CDR3 is TGTGCCAGCAGCTTAAGAGAAGCCGCTCCCAATATGCAGTTCTTC.

There are many counts of this clonotype. The chain carries TRBV7-2 and TRBJ1-1, with D possibly TRBD1 on 5 matching bases. The germline gives CDR1 SGHTA, CDR2 FQGNSA. Trimming removed 5 bases from V and 5 bases from J, with 18 bases in between. This CDR3 is 15 amino acids long. The CDR3 DNA reads TGTGCCAGCAGCCTACTTTGGGCGGGGGGTACTGAAGCTTTCTTT. Protein product: CASSLLWAGGTEAFF.

V usage is TRBV7-3 and J usage is TRBJ1-6, with a possible D match to TRBD1 (5 bases). The V and J ends lost 5 bases and 13 bases respectively, with 15 bases between them. Germline CDR1 and CDR2: SGHTA and FQGTGA. The CDR3 loop spans 13 amino acids. The CDR3 DNA follows: TGTGCCAGCAGCCCTACTATCAGGGCGCCCCTCCACTTT. This gives the protein CASSPTIRAPLHF.

The chain is built from TRBV7-9 and TRBJ1-1; TRBD1 is a possible D gene (5 bases). Germline values: CDR1 SEHNR, CDR2 FQNEAQ (reference sequence). This CDR3 is 17 amino acids long. V was trimmed by 5 bases and J by 1 base, leaving 20 bases between them. CDR3 bases: TGTGCCAGCAGCCCCACCTTTAGGGACCCAAAGAACACTGAAGCTTTCTTT. Translated: CASSPTFRDPKNTEAFF.

This clonotype was found a few times. J is TRBJ2-2 and V is TRBV5-6; D not resolved. The germline CDR1 and CDR2 sequences are SGHDT and YYEEEE. Trimming took off 2 bases at V and 0 bases at J, with 11 bases between the two ends. CDR3 length equals 16 residues. The CDR3 nucleotides are TGTGCCAGCAGCTTTGGCCCTGGAGCGAACACCGGGGAGCTGTTTTTT. Its protein product is CASSFGPGANTGELFF. Full variable domain (remainder filled in from reference TRBV5-6 and TRBJ2-2): DAGVTQSPTHLIKTRGQQVTLRCSPKSGHDTVSWYQQALGQGPQFIFQYYEEEERQRGNFPDRFSGHQFPNYSSELNVNALLLGDSALYLCASSFGPGANTGELFFGEGSRLTVL.

This clonotype was counted many times. The gene calls are TRBV24-1 and TRBJ1-1, with D possibly matching TRBD1 (5 bases). The CDR3 is 11 amino acids. Germline V gene lookup returns CDR1 KGHDR and CDR2 SFDVKD. V lost 9 bases, J lost 5 bases, and 9 bases lay in between. CDR3 nucleotide sequence: TGTGCCACCTCATGGGGGACTGAAGCTTTCTTT. Residues: CATSWGTEAFF.

The chain employs TRBV5-1 and TRBJ1-1, with TRBD1 matching 9 bases. In germline, CDR1 is SGHRS, CDR2 YFSETQ. The CDR3 is 14 amino acids. V lost 4 bases and J lost 4; bases outside the gene matches: 5. In DNA form, the CDR3 reads TGCGCCAGCAGCACTGACAGGGGGTGCACTGAAGCTTTCTTT. Its translation: CASSTDRGCTEAFF.

This clonotype has a count of ten or more. This chain connects TRBV7-2 to TRBJ2-2, with TRBD2 matching 9 bases. V lost 5 bases and J lost 5; bases outside the gene matches: 9. Germline V gene sequence: CDR1 SGHTA, CDR2 FQGNSA. The CDR3 has 16 residues. The CDR3 spells CASSVGLARGTGELFF. For the CDR3, the DNA is TGTGCCAGCAGCGTAGGACTAGCGCGGGGGACCGGGGAGCTGTTTTTT.

This clonotype was counted ten times or more. This rearrangement joins TRBV12-3 or TRBV12-4 to TRBJ2-7, with 11 bases that match TRBD2. V lost 6 bases to trimming and J lost 3 bases; unmatched junction nucleotides: 4. The CDR3 runs 14 residues. CDR3 DNA: TGTGCCAGCAGCCTCACTAGCGGGAGCTACGAGCAGTACTTC. Its protein product is CASSLTSGSYEQYF.